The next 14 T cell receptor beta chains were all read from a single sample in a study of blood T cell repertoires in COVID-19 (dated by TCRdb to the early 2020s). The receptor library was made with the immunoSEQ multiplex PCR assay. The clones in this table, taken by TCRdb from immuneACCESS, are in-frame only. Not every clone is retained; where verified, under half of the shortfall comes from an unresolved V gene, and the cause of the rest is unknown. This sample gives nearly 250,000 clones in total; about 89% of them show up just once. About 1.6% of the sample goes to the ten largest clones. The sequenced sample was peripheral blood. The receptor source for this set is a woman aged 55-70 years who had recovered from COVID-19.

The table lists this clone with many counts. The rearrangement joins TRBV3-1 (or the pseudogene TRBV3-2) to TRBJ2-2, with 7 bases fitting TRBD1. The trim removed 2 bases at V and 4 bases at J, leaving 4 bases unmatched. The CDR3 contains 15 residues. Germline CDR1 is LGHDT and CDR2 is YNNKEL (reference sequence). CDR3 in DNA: TGTGCCAGCAGCCAAAGGGGGCTTAGCACCGGGGAGCTGTTTTTT. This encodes CASSQRGLSTGELFF.

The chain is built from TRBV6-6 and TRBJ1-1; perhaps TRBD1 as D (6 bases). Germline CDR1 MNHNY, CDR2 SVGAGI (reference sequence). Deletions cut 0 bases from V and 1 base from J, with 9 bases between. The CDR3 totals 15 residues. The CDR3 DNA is TGTGCCAGCAGTTACTCGCAACAGGGGAACACTGAAGCTTTCTTT. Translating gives CASSYSQQGNTEAFF.

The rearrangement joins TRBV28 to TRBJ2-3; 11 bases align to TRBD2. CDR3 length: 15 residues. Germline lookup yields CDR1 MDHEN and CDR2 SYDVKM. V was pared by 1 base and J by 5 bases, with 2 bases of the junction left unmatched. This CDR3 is CASSLSSGGIDTQYF. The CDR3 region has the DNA TGTGCCAGCAGTTTATCTAGCGGGGGGATAGATACGCAGTATTTT. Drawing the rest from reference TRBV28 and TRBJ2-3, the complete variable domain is DVKVTQSSRYLVKRTGEKVFLECVQDMDHENMFWYRQDPGLGLRLIYFSYDVKMKEKGDIPEGYSVSREKKERFSLILESASTNQTSMYLCASSLSSGGIDTQYFGPGTRLTVL.

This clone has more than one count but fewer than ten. The CDR3 DNA reads TGTGCCAGCAGCGTCGTCCGGCCGGCGGGCGAGCAGTACTTC. Translating it yields CASSVVRPAGEQYF. V gene TRBV2 combines with J gene TRBJ2-7, with D possibly TRBD2 on 5 matching bases. The CDR3 contains 14 residues. The V gene's germline CDR1 is SNHLY and CDR2 FYNNEI. The V and J ends lost 6 bases and 6 bases respectively, with 18 bases between them. The full variable domain, rest sourced from reference TRBV2 and TRBJ2-7, is EPEVTQTPSHQVTQMGQEVILRCVPISNHLYFYWYRQILGQKVEFLVSFYNNEISEKSEIFDDQFSVERPDGSNFTLKIRSTKLEDSAMYFCASSVVRPAGEQYFGPGTRLTVT.

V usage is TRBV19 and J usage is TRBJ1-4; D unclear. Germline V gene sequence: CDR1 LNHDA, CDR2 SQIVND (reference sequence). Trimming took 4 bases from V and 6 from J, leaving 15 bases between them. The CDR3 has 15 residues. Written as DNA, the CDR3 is TGTGCCAGTAGTAAGTCGGGGTCAGTTGATGAAAAACTGTTTTTT. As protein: CASSKSGSVDEKLFF.

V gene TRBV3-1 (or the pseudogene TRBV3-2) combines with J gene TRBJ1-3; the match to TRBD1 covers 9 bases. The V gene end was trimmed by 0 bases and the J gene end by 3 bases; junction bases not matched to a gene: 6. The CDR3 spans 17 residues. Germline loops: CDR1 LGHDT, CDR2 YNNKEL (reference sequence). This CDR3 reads CASSQDLTGGDGNTIYF. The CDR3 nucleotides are TGTGCCAGCAGCCAAGACTTGACAGGGGGAGATGGAAACACCATATATTTT.

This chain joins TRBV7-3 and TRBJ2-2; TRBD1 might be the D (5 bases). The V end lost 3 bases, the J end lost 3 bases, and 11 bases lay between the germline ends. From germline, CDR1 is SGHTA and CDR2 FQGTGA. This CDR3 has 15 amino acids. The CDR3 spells CASSLGRADTGELFF. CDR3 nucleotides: TGTGCCAGCAGCTTGGGCAGGGCTGACACCGGGGAGCTGTTTTTT.

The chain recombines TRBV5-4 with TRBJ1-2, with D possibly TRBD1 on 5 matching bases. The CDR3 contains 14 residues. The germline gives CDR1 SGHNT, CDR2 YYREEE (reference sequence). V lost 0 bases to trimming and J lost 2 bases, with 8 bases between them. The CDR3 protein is CASSLAGSNYGYTF. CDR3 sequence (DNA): TGTGCCAGCAGCTTGGCAGGGTCGAACTATGGCTACACCTTC.

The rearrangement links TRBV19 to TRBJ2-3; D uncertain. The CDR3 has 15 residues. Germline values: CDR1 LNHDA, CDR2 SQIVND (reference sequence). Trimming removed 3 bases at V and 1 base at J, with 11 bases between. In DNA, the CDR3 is TGTGCCAGTAGTATGAGGCGGCCCCGCACAGATACGCAGTATTTT. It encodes CASSMRRPRTDTQYF. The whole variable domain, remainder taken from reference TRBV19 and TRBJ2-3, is DGGITQSPKYLFRKEGQNVTLSCEQNLNHDAMYWYRQDPGQGLRLIYYSQIVNDFQKGDIAEGYSVSREKKESFPLTVTSAQKNPTAFYLCASSMRRPRTDTQYFGPGTRLTVL.

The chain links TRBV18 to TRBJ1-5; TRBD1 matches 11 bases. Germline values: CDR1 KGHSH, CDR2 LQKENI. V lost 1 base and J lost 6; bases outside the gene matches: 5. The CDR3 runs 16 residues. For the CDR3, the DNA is TGTGCCAGCTCACCACGTGGACAGGGGGCTTTTCAGCCCCAGCATTTT. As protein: CASSPRGQGAFQPQHF.

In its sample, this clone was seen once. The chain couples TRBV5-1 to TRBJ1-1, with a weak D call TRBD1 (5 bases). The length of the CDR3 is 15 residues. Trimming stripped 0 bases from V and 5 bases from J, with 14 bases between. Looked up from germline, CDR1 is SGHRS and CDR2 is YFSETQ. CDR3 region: CASSLAGGRGTEAFF. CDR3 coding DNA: TGCGCCAGCAGCTTGGCCGGCGGCCGGGGGACTGAAGCTTTCTTT.

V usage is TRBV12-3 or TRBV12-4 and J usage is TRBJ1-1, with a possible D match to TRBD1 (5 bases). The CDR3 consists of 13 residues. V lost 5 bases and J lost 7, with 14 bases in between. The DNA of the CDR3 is TGTGCCAGCAGTCGGGGACTAACACTTGAAGCTTTCTTT. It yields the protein CASSRGLTLEAFF.

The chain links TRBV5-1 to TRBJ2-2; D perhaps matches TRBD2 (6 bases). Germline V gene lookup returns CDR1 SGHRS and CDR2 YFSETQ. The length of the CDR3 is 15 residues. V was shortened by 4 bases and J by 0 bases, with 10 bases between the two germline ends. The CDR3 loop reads CASSTRTTNTGELFF. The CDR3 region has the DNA TGCGCCAGCAGCACTCGGACTACGAACACCGGGGAGCTGTTTTTT.

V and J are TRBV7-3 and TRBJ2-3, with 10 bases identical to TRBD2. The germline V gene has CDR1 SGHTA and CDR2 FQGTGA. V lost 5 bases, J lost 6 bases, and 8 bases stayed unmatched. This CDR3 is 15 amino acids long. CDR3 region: CASSPGVAGGDTQYF. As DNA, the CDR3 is TGTGCCAGCAGCCCCGGGGTAGCGGGGGGTGATACGCAGTATTTT. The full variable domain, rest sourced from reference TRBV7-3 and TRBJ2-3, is GAGVSQTPSNKVTEKGKYVELRCDPISGHTALYWYRQSLGQGPEFLIYFQGTGAADDSGLPNDRFFAVRPEGSVSTLKIQRTERGDSAVYLCASSPGVAGGDTQYFGPGTRLTVL.